This record covers a single T cell receptor (beta chain). The record originates from a study of T cell responses to AZD1222 COVID-19 vaccine. TCRdb's copy holds only in-frame clones and misses some; the assay was immunoSEQ multiplex PCR. The table includes more than 95,000 clones, roughly 86% detected once. Germline V gene lookup returns CDR1 MNHEY and CDR2 SMNVEV (reference sequence). There are 15 residues in the CDR3. V lost 2 bases and J 4 bases, leaving 12 bases between the germline ends. This receptor was obtained from an adult who received the MenACWY meningococcal vaccine as a control. V usage is TRBV27 and J usage is TRBJ1-5, with a weak D call TRBD1 (6 bases). The sample was peripheral blood, taken 28 days after the second dose of the MenACWY control vaccine. The CDR3 nucleotides read TGTGCCAGCAGTTTAGACAGGAGCTCTAATCAGCCCCAGCATTTT. Amino acid sequence: CASSLDRSSNQPQHF.